This TCR beta chain came from a study of T-cell reconstitution after alpha-beta-depleted transplantation in children. Unique molecular identifiers were incorporated into the prepared TCRbeta library. TCRdb fed the PCR reads into MiXCR, producing one record per CDR3 protein. The sample has some 300,000 distinct CDR3 sequences; about a tenth are singletons. This clonotype is labeled medium-sized. Its antigen is currently unknown. The CDR3 is 13 residues long. Germline CDR1 reads MNHEY; CDR2 reads SVGAGI. J gave up 5 bases and V 6 bases, and 6 bases lay outside the gene matches. Study-wide results and limits: Reported findings indicate that, about two months after transplant, alpha-beta T cells came from several hundred expanded clones, which were derived from non-depleted graft cells.

The sequencing used PBMCs, collected before TCRalphabeta/CD19-depleted stem cell transplant. This rearrangement joins TRBV6-5 to TRBJ2-5; 7 nucleotides line up with TRBD1. This TCR derives from a boy in the first two years of life with acute myeloid leukemia, due to receive a stem cell transplant. CDR3 region: CASSTGTAETQYF. For the CDR3, the DNA is TGTGCCAGCAGCACCGGGACAGCCGAGACCCAGTACTTC.